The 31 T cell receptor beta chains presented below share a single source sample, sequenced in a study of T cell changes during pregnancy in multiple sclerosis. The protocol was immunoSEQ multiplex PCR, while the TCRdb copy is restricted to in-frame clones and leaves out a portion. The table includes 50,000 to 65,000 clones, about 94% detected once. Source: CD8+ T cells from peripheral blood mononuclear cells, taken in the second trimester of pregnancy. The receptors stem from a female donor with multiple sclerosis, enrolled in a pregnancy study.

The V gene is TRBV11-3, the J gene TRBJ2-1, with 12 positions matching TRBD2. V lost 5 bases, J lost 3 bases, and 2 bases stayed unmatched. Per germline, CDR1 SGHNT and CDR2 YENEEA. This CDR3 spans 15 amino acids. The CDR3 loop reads CASSPLAGGYNEQFF. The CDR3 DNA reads TGTGCCAGCAGCCCACTAGCGGGAGGCTACAATGAGCAGTTCTTC.

The CDR3 coding sequence is TGTGCCAGCAGCTCCGTCTTGGGGCTAGCGGGAGATACGCAGTATTTT. Amino acid sequence: CASSSVLGLAGDTQYF. The chain is built from TRBV11-2 and TRBJ2-3; 8 bases match TRBD2. After removal of 4 bases from V and 5 bases from J, the junction contained 11 bases not matched to a gene. CDR1 is SGHAT, CDR2 FQNNGV, per germline. The CDR3 is 16 residues long.

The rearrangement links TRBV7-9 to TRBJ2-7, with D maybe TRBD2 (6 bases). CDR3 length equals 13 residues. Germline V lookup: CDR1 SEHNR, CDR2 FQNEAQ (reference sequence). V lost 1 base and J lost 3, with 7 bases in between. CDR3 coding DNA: TGTGCCAGCAGCTTAGGGGGACTCTACGAGCAGTACTTC. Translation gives CASSLGGLYEQYF.

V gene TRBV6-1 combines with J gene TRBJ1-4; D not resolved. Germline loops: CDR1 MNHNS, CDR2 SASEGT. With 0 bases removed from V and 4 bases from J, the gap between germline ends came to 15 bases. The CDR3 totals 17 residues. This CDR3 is CASSEASPGNLNEKLFF. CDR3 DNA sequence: TGTGCCAGCAGTGAAGCTAGCCCCGGCAATCTTAATGAAAAACTGTTTTTT.

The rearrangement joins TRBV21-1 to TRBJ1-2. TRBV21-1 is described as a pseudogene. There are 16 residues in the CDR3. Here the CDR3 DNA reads TGTGCCAGCAGCCTCCGATCGAAAGGGAGCTCCTATGGCTACACCTTC. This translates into CASSLRSKGSSYGYTF.

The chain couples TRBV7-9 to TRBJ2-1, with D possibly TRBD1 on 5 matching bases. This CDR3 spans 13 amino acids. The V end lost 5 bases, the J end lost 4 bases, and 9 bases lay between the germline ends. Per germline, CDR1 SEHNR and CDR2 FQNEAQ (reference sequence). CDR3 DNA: TGTGCCAGCAGCACCGACAGTTACAATGAGCAGTTCTTC. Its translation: CASSTDSYNEQFF. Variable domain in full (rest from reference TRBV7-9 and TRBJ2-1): DTGVSQNPRHKITKRGQNVTFRCDPISEHNRLYWYRQTLGQGPEFLTYFQNEAQLEKSRLLSDRFSAERPKGSFSTLEIQRTEQGDSAMYLCASSTDSYNEQFFGPGTRLTVL.

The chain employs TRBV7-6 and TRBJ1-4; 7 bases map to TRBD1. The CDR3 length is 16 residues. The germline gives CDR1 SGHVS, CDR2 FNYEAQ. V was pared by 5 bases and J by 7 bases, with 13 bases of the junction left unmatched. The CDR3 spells CASSAGEGAEGEKLFF. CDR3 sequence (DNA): TGTGCCAGCAGCGCGGGCGAGGGGGCGGAAGGTGAAAAACTGTTTTTT.

The CDR3 DNA follows: TGCGCCAGCAGCCAAGGAGGCGGGAGGGCCATCAATGAGCAGTTCTTC. Translated, it gives CASSQGGGRAINEQFF. The chain uses TRBV4-1 and TRBJ2-1; 9 bases are a match to TRBD2. V shed 1 base and J 6 bases; nucleotides not matched to a gene: 7. The germline V gene has CDR1 MGHRA and CDR2 YSYEKL. The CDR3 loop spans 16 amino acids.

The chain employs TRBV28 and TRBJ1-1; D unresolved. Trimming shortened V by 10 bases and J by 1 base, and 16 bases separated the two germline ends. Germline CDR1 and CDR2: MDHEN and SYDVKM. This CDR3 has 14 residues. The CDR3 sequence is CATTFAGKNTEAFF. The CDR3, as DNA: TGTGCCACGACGTTCGCGGGAAAGAACACTGAAGCTTTCTTT.

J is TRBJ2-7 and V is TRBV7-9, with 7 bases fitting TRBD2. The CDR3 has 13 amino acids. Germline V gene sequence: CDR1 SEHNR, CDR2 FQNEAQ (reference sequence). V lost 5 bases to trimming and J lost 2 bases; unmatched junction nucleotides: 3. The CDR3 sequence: CASSPGGAYEQYF. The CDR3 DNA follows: TGTGCCAGCAGCCCTGGGGGGGCCTACGAGCAGTACTTC. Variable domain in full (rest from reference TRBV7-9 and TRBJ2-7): DTGVSQNPRHKITKRGQNVTFRCDPISEHNRLYWYRQTLGQGPEFLTYFQNEAQLEKSRLLSDRFSAERPKGSFSTLEIQRTEQGDSAMYLCASSPGGAYEQYFGPGTRLTVT.

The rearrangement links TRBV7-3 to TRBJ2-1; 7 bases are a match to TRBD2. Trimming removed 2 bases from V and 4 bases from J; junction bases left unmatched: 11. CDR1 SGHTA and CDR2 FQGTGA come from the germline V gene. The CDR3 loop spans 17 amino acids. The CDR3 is CASSLDPLAETYNEQFF. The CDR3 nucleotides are TGTGCCAGCAGCTTAGACCCCCTAGCGGAGACATACAATGAGCAGTTCTTC. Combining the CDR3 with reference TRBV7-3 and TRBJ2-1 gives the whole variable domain GAGVSQTPSNKVTEKGKYVELRCDPISGHTALYWYRQSLGQGPEFLIYFQGTGAADDSGLPNDRFFAVRPEGSVSTLKIQRTERGDSAVYLCASSLDPLAETYNEQFFGPGTRLTVL.

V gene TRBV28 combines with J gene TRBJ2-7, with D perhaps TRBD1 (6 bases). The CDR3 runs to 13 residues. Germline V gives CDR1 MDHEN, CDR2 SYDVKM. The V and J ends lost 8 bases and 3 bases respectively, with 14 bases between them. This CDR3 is CASWAQGLYEQYF. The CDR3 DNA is TGTGCCAGCTGGGCCCAGGGGCTCTACGAGCAGTACTTC.

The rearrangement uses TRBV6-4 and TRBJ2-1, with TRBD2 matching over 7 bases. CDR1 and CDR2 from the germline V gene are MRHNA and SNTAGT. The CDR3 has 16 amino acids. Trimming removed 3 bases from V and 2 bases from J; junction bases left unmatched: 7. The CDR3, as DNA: TGTGCCAGCAGTGAATTTAGGCTAGCGGCCTACAATGAGCAGTTCTTC. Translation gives CASSEFRLAAYNEQFF.

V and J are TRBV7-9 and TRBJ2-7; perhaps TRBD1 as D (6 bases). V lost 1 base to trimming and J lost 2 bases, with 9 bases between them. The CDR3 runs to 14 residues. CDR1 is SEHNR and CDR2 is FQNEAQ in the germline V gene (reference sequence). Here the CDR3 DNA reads TGTGCCAGCAGCTTAGTCAGGGGCGCCTACGAGCAGTACTTC. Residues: CASSLVRGAYEQYF.

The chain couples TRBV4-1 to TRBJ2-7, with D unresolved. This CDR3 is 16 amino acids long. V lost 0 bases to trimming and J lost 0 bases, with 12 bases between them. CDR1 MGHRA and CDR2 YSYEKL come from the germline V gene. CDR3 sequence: CASSQDPGSSSYEQYF. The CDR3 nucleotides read TGCGCCAGCAGCCAAGATCCCGGGTCCAGCTCCTACGAGCAGTACTTC.

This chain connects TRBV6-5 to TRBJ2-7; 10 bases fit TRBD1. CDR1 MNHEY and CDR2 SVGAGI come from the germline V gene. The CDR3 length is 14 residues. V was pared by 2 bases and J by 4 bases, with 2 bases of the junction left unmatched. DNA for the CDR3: TGTGCCAGCAGTTACGGGACAGGGGTTTACGAGCAGTACTTC. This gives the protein CASSYGTGVYEQYF.

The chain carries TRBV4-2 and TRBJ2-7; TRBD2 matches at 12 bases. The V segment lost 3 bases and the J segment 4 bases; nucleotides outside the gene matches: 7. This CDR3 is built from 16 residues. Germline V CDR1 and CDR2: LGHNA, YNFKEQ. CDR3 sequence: CASSHNLAGGYYEQYF. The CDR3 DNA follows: TGTGCCAGCAGCCACAACCTAGCGGGAGGGTATTACGAGCAGTACTTC.

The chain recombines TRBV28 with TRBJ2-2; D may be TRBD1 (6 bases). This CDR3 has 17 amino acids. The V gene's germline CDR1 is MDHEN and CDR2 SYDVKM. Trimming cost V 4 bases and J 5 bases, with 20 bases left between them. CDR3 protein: CASSSTTGLGTTGELFF. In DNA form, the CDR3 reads TGTGCCAGCAGTTCCACGACGGGGTTGGGGACAACCGGGGAGCTGTTTTTT.

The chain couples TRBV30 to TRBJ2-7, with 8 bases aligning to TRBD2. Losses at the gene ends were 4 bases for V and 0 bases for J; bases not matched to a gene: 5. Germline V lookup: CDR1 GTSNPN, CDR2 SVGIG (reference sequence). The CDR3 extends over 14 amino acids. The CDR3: CAWMPLADSYEQYF. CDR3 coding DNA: TGTGCCTGGATGCCACTAGCGGACTCCTACGAGCAGTACTTC.

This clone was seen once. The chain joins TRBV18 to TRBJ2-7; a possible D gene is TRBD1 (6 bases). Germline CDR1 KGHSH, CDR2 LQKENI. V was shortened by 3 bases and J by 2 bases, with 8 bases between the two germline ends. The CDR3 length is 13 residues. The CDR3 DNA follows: TGTGCCAGCTCACCGGACAGTACCTACGAGCAGTACTTC. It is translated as CASSPDSTYEQYF. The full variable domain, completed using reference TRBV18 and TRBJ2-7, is NAGVMQNPRHLVRRRGQEARLRCSPMKGHSHVYWYRQLPEEGLKFMVYLQKENIIDESGMPKERFSAEFPKEGPSILRIQQVVRGDSAAYFCASSPDSTYEQYFGPGTRLTVT.

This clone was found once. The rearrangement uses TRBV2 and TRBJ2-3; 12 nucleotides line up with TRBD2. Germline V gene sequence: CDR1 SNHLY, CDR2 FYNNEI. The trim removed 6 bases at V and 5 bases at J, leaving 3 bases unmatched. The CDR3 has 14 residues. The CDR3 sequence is CASSPGLAGDTQYF. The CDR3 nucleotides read TGTGCCAGCAGCCCGGGACTAGCGGGAGATACGCAGTATTTT.

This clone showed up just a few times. The chain's CDR3 is CASSPAGNTEAFF. The CDR3 region has the DNA TGTGCCAGTAGTCCCGCGGGGAACACTGAAGCTTTCTTT. The chain couples TRBV19 to TRBJ1-1, with D unresolved. CDR1 and CDR2 from the germline V gene are LNHDA and SQIVND (reference sequence). Trimming took 5 bases from V and 1 from J, leaving 8 bases between them. The CDR3 sequence is 13 residues long.

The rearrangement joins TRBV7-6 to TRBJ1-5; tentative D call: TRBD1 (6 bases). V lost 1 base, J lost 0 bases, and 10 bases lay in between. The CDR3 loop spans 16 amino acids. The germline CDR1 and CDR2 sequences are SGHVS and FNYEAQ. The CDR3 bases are TGTGCCAGCAGCTTAGGGGACACATATAGCAATCAGCCCCAGCATTTT. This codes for CASSLGDTYSNQPQHF.

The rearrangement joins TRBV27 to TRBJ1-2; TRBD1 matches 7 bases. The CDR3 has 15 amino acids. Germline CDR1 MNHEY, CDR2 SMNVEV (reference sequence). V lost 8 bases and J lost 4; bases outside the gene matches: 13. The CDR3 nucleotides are TGTGCCAGCGGCCCCCCGGGACAGCCTATCTATGGCTACACCTTC. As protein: CASGPPGQPIYGYTF.

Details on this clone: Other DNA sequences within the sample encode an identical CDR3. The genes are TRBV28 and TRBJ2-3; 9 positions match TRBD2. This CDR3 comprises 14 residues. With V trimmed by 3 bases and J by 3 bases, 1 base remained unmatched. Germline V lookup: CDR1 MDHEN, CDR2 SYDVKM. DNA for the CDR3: TGTGCCAGCAGTTTTCTAGCGGGGACAGATACGCAGTATTTT. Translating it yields CASSFLAGTDTQYF.

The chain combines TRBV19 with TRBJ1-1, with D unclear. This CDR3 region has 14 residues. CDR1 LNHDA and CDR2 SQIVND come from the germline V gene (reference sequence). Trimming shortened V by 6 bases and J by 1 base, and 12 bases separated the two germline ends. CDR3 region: CASSLGGGNTEAFF. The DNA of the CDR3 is TGTGCCAGTAGCCTCGGAGGAGGGAACACTGAAGCTTTCTTT. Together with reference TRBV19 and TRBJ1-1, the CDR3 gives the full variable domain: DGGITQSPKYLFRKEGQNVTLSCEQNLNHDAMYWYRQDPGQGLRLIYYSQIVNDFQKGDIAEGYSVSREKKESFPLTVTSAQKNPTAFYLCASSLGGGNTEAFFGQGTRLTVV.

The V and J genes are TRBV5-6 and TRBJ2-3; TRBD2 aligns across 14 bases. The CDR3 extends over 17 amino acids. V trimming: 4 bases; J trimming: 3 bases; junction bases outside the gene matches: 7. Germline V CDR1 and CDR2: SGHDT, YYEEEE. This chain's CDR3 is CASSTGTSGRLTDTQYF. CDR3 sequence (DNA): TGTGCCAGCAGCACCGGGACTAGCGGGAGATTAACAGATACGCAGTATTTT.

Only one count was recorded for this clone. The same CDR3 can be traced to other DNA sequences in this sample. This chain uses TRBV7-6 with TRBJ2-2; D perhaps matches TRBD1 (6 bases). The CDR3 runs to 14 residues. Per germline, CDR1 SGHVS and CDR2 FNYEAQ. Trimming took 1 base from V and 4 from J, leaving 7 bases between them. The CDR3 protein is CASSLGGRTGELFF. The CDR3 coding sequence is TGTGCCAGCAGCTTAGGGGGGCGCACCGGGGAGCTGTTTTTT.

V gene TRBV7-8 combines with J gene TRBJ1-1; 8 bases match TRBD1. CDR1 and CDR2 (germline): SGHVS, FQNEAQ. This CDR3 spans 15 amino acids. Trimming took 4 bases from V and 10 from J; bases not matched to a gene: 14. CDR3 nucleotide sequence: TGTGCCAGCAGCTCTTCTACGGACAGGGCGGAACGAGCTTTCTTT. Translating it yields CASSSSTDRAERAFF.

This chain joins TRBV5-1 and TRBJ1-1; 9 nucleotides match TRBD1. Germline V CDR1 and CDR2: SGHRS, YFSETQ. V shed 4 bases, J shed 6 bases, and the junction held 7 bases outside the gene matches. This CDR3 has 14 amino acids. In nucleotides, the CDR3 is TGCGCCAGCAGCCCCGGGACAGGGTGGGCTGAAGCTTTCTTT. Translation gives CASSPGTGWAEAFF.

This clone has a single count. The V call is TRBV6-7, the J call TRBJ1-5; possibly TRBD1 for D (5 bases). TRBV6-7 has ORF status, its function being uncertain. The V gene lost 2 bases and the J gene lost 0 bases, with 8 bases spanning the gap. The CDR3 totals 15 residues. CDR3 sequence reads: CASSYVGGSNQPQHF. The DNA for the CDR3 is TGTGCCAGCAGTTACGTCGGGGGTAGCAATCAGCCCCAGCATTTT.